These 22 T cell receptor beta chains were all obtained from the same sample, sequenced in a study of T cell clones after liver transplantation. TCRdb's table, derived via immunoSEQ multiplex PCR, lists solely in-frame clones and lacks some. The top ten clones hold approximately 3% of a sample with around 100,000 clones, about 86% of them seen once. The sample here was CD4+ T cells from blood, taken roughly 50 months after liver transplant. These receptors came from a human patient who received a liver transplant. The T cells may partly be graft donor cells.

CDR3 in DNA: TGTGCCAGCAGCCCCTCCCGGGGGGGAGCTTTCTTT. Its translation: CASSPSRGGAFF. The chain joins TRBV27 to TRBJ1-1; D is perhaps TRBD1 (5 bases). The CDR3 has 12 residues. Germline values: CDR1 MNHEY, CDR2 SMNVEV (reference sequence). V was clipped by 6 bases and J by 10 bases, with 15 bases between them.

This clone was counted a single time. The CDR3 sequence is CASSSSGRDEQFF. DNA for the CDR3: TGTGCCAGCAGCTCCTCAGGGAGGGATGAGCAGTTCTTC. V gene TRBV7-3 combines with J gene TRBJ2-1; the match to TRBD2 covers 7 bases. Trimming cost V 4 bases and J 8 bases; bases outside gene matches: 5. This CDR3 comprises 13 residues. Germline CDR1 and CDR2: SGHTA and FQGTGA.

The V and J genes are TRBV6-1 and TRBJ2-2; 9 nucleotides agree with TRBD2. Germline lookup yields CDR1 MNHNS and CDR2 SASEGT. The CDR3 totals 17 residues. Trimming cost V 1 base and J 4 bases; bases outside gene matches: 7. The CDR3 protein is CASSEVSGLALTGELFF. The CDR3 DNA sequence: TGTGCCAGCAGTGAAGTCTCGGGACTAGCCCTCACCGGGGAGCTGTTTTTT.

V gene TRBV2 combines with J gene TRBJ1-2, with no clear D. This CDR3 spans 14 amino acids. Germline loops: CDR1 SNHLY, CDR2 FYNNEI. Trimming stripped 0 bases from V and 3 bases from J, with 8 bases between. CDR3 in amino acids: CASSEAGSYYGYTF. In DNA, the CDR3 is TGTGCCAGCAGTGAAGCGGGCAGCTACTATGGCTACACCTTC.

The chain carries TRBV14 and TRBJ1-2; D unresolved. The CDR3 contains 12 residues. Per germline, CDR1 SGHDN and CDR2 FVKESK. Trimming cost V 0 bases and J 8 bases, with 7 bases left between them. The CDR3 region is CASSQDFWGYTF. The CDR3 DNA is TGTGCCAGCAGCCAAGATTTCTGGGGCTACACCTTC.

The V call is TRBV19, the J call TRBJ1-2; no definite D call. Germline V lookup: CDR1 LNHDA, CDR2 SQIVND (reference sequence). The CDR3 contains 15 residues. Trimming took off 3 bases at V and 2 bases at J, with 13 bases between the two ends. DNA of the CDR3: TGTGCCAGTAGTATTCTAGACGGGAAAAACTATGGCTACACCTTC. Protein sequence: CASSILDGKNYGYTF.

This clone was counted once. The V gene is TRBV7-3, the J gene TRBJ1-6, with D unresolved. The germline CDR1 and CDR2 sequences are SGHTA and FQGTGA. V lost 0 bases to trimming and J lost 9 bases, with 9 bases between them. This CDR3 comprises 14 residues. CDR3 residues: CASSLTARSSPLHF. In nucleotides, the CDR3 is TGTGCCAGCAGCTTAACGGCGCGCAGTTCACCCCTCCACTTT.

The rearrangement uses TRBV6-1 and TRBJ2-4; D is ambiguous. Germline values: CDR1 MNHNS, CDR2 SASEGT. CDR3 length: 12 residues. V was shortened by 8 bases and J by 6 bases, with 11 bases between the two germline ends. In DNA, the CDR3 is TGTGCCAGCGGTAAGACCTTAAACATTCAGTACTTC. Translation: CASGKTLNIQYF.

The chain joins TRBV19 to TRBJ1-5, with 8 positions matching TRBD1. The CDR3 is 14 amino acids. CDR1 and CDR2 (germline): LNHDA, SQIVND (reference sequence). V was clipped by 6 bases and J by 8 bases; unmatched bases: 9. CDR3 nucleotide sequence: TGTGCCAGTAGCCAAACAGGGGGAGGTAAGCCCCAGCATTTT. Protein sequence: CASSQTGGGKPQHF.

CDR3 region: CASSYSVGETQYF. Here the CDR3 DNA reads TGTGCCAGCAGTTACTCTGTCGGGGAGACCCAGTACTTC. The chain uses TRBV6-5 and TRBJ2-5; D ambiguous. The CDR3 consists of 13 residues. Germline-derived CDR1 and CDR2 are MNHEY and SVGAGI. Trimming left V 0 bases short and J 5 bases short, with 7 bases between.

The V and J genes are TRBV4-1 and TRBJ2-7; 8 bases fit TRBD1. After removal of 2 bases from V and 6 bases from J, the junction contained 9 bases not matched to a gene. Germline assignment: CDR1 MGHRA and CDR2 YSYEKL. This CDR3 comprises 15 residues. The CDR3 spells CASSQKGQGAVEQYF. The CDR3, as DNA: TGCGCCAGCAGCCAAAAGGGCCAGGGGGCTGTCGAGCAGTACTTC.

This clone was counted a single time. This chain uses TRBV19 with TRBJ2-7; TRBD1 aligns across 9 bases. Germline trimming cut 5 bases from V and 2 bases from J; bases unmatched to any gene: 4. The V gene's germline CDR1 is LNHDA and CDR2 SQIVND (reference sequence). CDR3 size: 14 residues. CDR3 residues: CASSDRDRAYEQYF. CDR3 nucleotides: TGTGCCAGTAGTGACCGGGACAGGGCCTACGAGCAGTACTTC.

V gene TRBV2 combines with J gene TRBJ2-1; D could derive from TRBD1 or TRBD2 (5 bases each). Trimming left V 2 bases short and J 8 bases short, with 16 bases between. The CDR3 runs to 15 residues. Germline-derived CDR1 and CDR2 are SNHLY and FYNNEI. Written as DNA, the CDR3 is TGTGCCAGCAGTGAATGGGGGACCAGGTTGGATGAGCAGTTCTTC. Protein sequence: CASSEWGTRLDEQFF.

J is TRBJ2-4 and V is TRBV19, with D unclear. Trimming shortened V by 6 bases and J by 4 bases, and 7 bases separated the two germline ends. The V gene's germline CDR1 is LNHDA and CDR2 SQIVND (reference sequence). The CDR3 is 12 residues long. In DNA form, the CDR3 reads TGTGCCAGTAGCCACAGAAAAAACATTCAGTACTTC. Amino acid sequence: CASSHRKNIQYF. Full variable domain (rest looked up from reference TRBV19 and TRBJ2-4): DGGITQSPKYLFRKEGQNVTLSCEQNLNHDAMYWYRQDPGQGLRLIYYSQIVNDFQKGDIAEGYSVSREKKESFPLTVTSAQKNPTAFYLCASSHRKNIQYFGAGTRLSVL.

This rearrangement joins TRBV5-1 to TRBJ2-5, with 10 bases fitting TRBD2. This CDR3 has 18 amino acids. The V gene's germline CDR1 is SGHRS and CDR2 YFSETQ. V lost 4 bases and J lost 7; bases outside the gene matches: 19. The CDR3 bases are TGCGCCAGCAGCCCGGAGGGAGGTCGAGCGGGGGGGCCGGTGACCCAGTACTTC. Its protein is CASSPEGGRAGGPVTQYF.

V and J are TRBV10-2 and TRBJ2-5; 11 bases are shared with TRBD2. V shed 3 bases and J 2 bases; nucleotides not matched to a gene: 2. CDR3 length: 15 residues. Germline V gives CDR1 WSHSY, CDR2 SAAADI. In DNA form, the CDR3 reads TGCGCCAGCAGTGATACTAGCGGGGGACAAGAGACCCAGTACTTC. It codes for CASSDTSGGQETQYF.

CDR3 amino acids: CATSRGRLNEKLFF. Here the CDR3 DNA reads TGTGCCACCAGCAGGGGACGCCTGAATGAAAAACTGTTTTTT. The chain is built from TRBV15 and TRBJ1-4, with D perhaps matching TRBD1 (5 bases). The CDR3 loop spans 14 amino acids. Trimming pared 3 bases from V and 5 bases from J, leaving 10 bases between. The germline gives CDR1 LNHNV, CDR2 YYDKDF (reference sequence).

The chain links TRBV5-1 to TRBJ1-2; TRBD1 might be the D (5 bases). The ends were cut back, 0 bases at V and 7 bases at J, with 13 bases in the middle. The CDR3 has 14 residues. Germline V gene lookup returns CDR1 SGHRS and CDR2 YFSETQ. The CDR3 loop reads CASSLAVGASGYTF. CDR3 in DNA: TGCGCCAGCAGCTTGGCGGTAGGGGCTAGTGGCTACACCTTC.

This chain connects TRBV28 to TRBJ1-3; unclear D gene. This CDR3 comprises 15 residues. CDR1 MDHEN and CDR2 SYDVKM come from the germline V gene. V gave up 6 bases and J gave up 0 bases, with 12 bases separating them. In nucleotides, the CDR3 is TGTGCCAGCAGAGCAGAAAGGGTCTCTGGAAACACCATATATTTT. Translation: CASRAERVSGNTIYF.

The J gene is TRBJ2-2, the V gene TRBV9; the D is unclear. The germline V gene has CDR1 SGDLS and CDR2 YYNGEE. The germline V and J ends were trimmed by 0 bases and 6 bases, with 12 bases remaining between them. This CDR3 contains 15 residues. The CDR3 DNA reads TGTGCCAGCAGCGTAGGTAGGATTAGCTCCGGGGAGCTGTTTTTT. It encodes CASSVGRISSGELFF.

The chain is built from TRBV5-6 and TRBJ1-4; tentatively, D is TRBD1 (6 bases). The CDR3 runs 17 residues. From germline, CDR1 is SGHDT and CDR2 YYEEEE. Trimming pared 3 bases from V and 4 bases from J, leaving 19 bases between. This CDR3 reads CASSSRGGQLLNEKLFF. The DNA of the CDR3 is TGTGCCAGCAGCTCTCGGGGAGGACAGCTGCTTAATGAAAAACTGTTTTTT.

J is TRBJ2-5 and V is TRBV5-1; D possibly corresponds to TRBD1 (6 bases). With 4 bases removed from V and 5 bases from J, the gap between germline ends came to 12 bases. The CDR3 has 13 residues. The germline V gene encodes CDR1 SGHRS and CDR2 YFSETQ. CDR3 coding DNA: TGCGCCAGCAGCACCACAGGGTTGGAGACCCAGTACTTC. Protein product: CASSTTGLETQYF.